This is a list of T cell receptor beta chains from one sample in a study of shared clonotypes between healthy human individuals. Sequenced by immunoSEQ multiplex PCR; TCRdb stores in-frame clones only, minus some. This sample has about half a million clones, with around 73% found just once. The sample consisted of PBMCs. Source of these receptors: a woman between 35 and 50 years old in good health. Some clones in this sample may be carry-over from other donors' samples. Both conserved end residues are part of each CDR3. The D gene is left open where the match is weak. The size of a clone is reported for some rows only, either as once, few or many, or as a class for expanded clones.

TGTGCCAGCAGCAACAGGGGTAAGAACACTGAAGCTTTCTTT	CASSNRGKNTEAFF	TRBJ1-1	TRBV28	-	TRBD1
TGTGCCAGCATTTACAGGGAAACTAATGAAAAACTGTTTTTT	CASIYRETNEKLFF	TRBJ1-4	TRBV2	once	-
TGCGCCAGCATGGCTAGCGGGGACACCGGGGAGCTGTTTTTT	CASMASGDTGELFF	TRBJ2-2	TRBV10-1	-	TRBD2
TGCGCCAGCAGCTTGGTTGGGGGCCAACAGGGAACCTACGAGCAGTACTTC	CASSLVGGQQGTYEQYF	TRBJ2-7	TRBV5-1	-	-
TGTGCCAGCAGCTTTCGGTCGGGAGGTGCTAATGAAAAACTGTTTTTT	CASSFRSGGANEKLFF	TRBJ1-4	TRBV7-2	-	-
TGTGCCAGCAGCGGGGAGGATCAAGAGACCCAGTACTTC	CASSGEDQETQYF	TRBJ2-5	TRBV7-3	-	-
TGCGCCAGCAGCCAAGATGCAGGGAGGGTCAAAAACATTCAGTACTTC	CASSQDAGRVKNIQYF	TRBJ2-4	TRBV4-3	-	TRBD2
TGTGCCAGTAGTATACCAGGGGTGAACACTGAAGCTTTCTTT	CASSIPGVNTEAFF	TRBJ1-1	TRBV19	few	-
TGTGCCAGCAGCGTCCAGGGCGGGAGTTACAATGAGCAGTTCTTC	CASSVQGGSYNEQFF	TRBJ2-1	TRBV6-5	many	TRBD2
TGTGCCAGCAGTGCCAGCACCTGGGGGGAGCAGTACTTC	CASSASTWGEQYF	TRBJ2-7	TRBV6-4	-	-
TGTGCCAGCAGTCCCGCCCAGGCGGGGGATGAAAAACTGTTTTTT	CASSPAQAGDEKLFF	TRBJ1-4	TRBV28	-	-
TGTGCCAGCAGCTTGGGGCAGACGACCGCCTTCCAAGAGACCCAGTACTTC	CASSLGQTTAFQETQYF	TRBJ2-5	TRBV5-8	-	-
TGTGCCAGCAGTGAAGTGCCAAGGCGAGTAAATGAAAAACTGTTTTTT	CASSEVPRRVNEKLFF	TRBJ1-4	TRBV2	-	-
TGTGCCAGCAGTGAACCTCCCTCCCCCGGGGAGCTGTTTTTT	CASSEPPSPGELFF	TRBJ2-2	TRBV6-1	once	-
TGTGCCAGCAGTTTAGGGCTTGGGGATTACAATGAGCAGTTCTTC	CASSLGLGDYNEQFF	TRBJ2-1	TRBV28	-	-
TGTGCCAGCTCACCACGCGAAGAGACCCAGTACTTC	CASSPREETQYF	TRBJ2-5	TRBV18	-	-
TGTGCCTCCCAGACAGGTCAGAACACTGAAGCTTTCTTT	CASQTGQNTEAFF	TRBJ1-1	TRBV19	-	-
TGCGCCAGCAGCTTGTCGGGGATGAGTCTCTCTGGAAACACCATATATTTT	CASSLSGMSLSGNTIYF	TRBJ1-3	TRBV5-1	-	-
TGTGCCAGCAGTCCGGTCCCCCCGGGGGAGCAGTTCTTC	CASSPVPPGEQFF	TRBJ2-1	TRBV7-7	-	-
TGTGCCAGCAGCTTGCGGGCAGGGGATGGCGAAAAACTGTTTTTT	CASSLRAGDGEKLFF	TRBJ1-4	TRBV7-3	-	-
TGTGCCAGCAGCGCGGGACTAGCGGGGAACACCGGGGAGCTGTTTTTT	CASSAGLAGNTGELFF	TRBJ2-2	TRBV5-4	-	TRBD2
TGTGCCATCAGTTGGACTAGCGGTTACAATGAGCAGTTCTTC	CAISWTSGYNEQFF	TRBJ2-1	TRBV10-3	-	TRBD2
TGCGCCAGCAGTATAGGGCTGAGCACAGATACGCAGTATTTT	CASSIGLSTDTQYF	TRBJ2-3	TRBV5-1	-	-
TGTGCCAGTAGTGACAGGACGACTGATGAAGCTTTCTTT	CASSDRTTDEAFF	TRBJ1-1	TRBV19	-	-
TGCGCCAGCAGCCTCCGCGGAGTCCGGACAGGGGGCTTTGGCTACACCTTC	CASSLRGVRTGGFGYTF	TRBJ1-2	TRBV5-1	-	TRBD1
TGCGCCAGCAGCTTGGGCGTGGAGGGCGGGAAGCTGTTTTTT	CASSLGVEGGKLFF	TRBJ2-2	TRBV5-1	-	-
TGTGCCAGCAGCCATGGACAGGGCTGGGAGACCCAGTACTTC	CASSHGQGWETQYF	TRBJ2-5	TRBV13	-	TRBD1